This T cell receptor (beta chain) was sequenced for a study of OX40 agonist ivuxolimab in advanced cancers. V lost 5 bases, J lost 2 bases, and 6 bases lay in between. CDR3 length equals 12 residues. Germline V lookup: CDR1 SEHNR, CDR2 FQNEAQ (reference sequence). The repertoire was sequenced with immunoSEQ multiplex PCR; TCRdb's copy has only in-frame clones and lacks some. The sample comprises over 30,000 clones, roughly 84% of which are singletons, and roughly 1.9% rests with the top ten. A word on this clone: Distinct nucleotide sequences in the sample also encode this CDR3.

Sequencing was performed on CD4+ or CD8+ T cells sorted from blood, taken in a trial of the OX40 agonist ivuxolimab. V usage is TRBV7-9 and J usage is TRBJ1-2; D not certain. The receptor comes from an adult with an advanced solid tumor such as melanoma, head and neck, liver or kidney cancer. In nucleotides, the CDR3 is TGTGCCAGCAGCGCAGTAAACTATGGCTACACCTTC. Its protein product is CASSAVNYGYTF.